This TCR beta chain was retrieved from a study of T-cell reconstitution after alpha-beta-depleted transplantation in children. Notes on the study in general: About two months after transplant, alpha-beta T cells reportedly came from several hundred expanded graft clones.

Turning to this clonotype: Its specificity is unknown.

Unique molecular identifiers tagged the TCRbeta library. TCRdb reprocessed the PCR reads with MiXCR, giving one entry per CDR3 protein. The sample carries a few hundred thousand distinct CDR3 sequences, approximately 6.3% recorded once. Germline loops: CDR1 DFQATT, CDR2 SNEGSKA (reference sequence). CDR3 length: 15 residues. V was trimmed by 0 bases and J by 0 bases, leaving 10 bases between them. The starting material was PBMCs, obtained before TCRalphabeta/CD19-depleted stem cell transplant. The TCR sequence derives from a boy aged 2 to 10 with acute lymphoblastic leukemia, due to receive a stem cell transplant. This chain uses TRBV20-1 with TRBJ2-3; D ambiguous. The CDR3 spells CSARDYSSSTDTQYF. CDR3 sequence (DNA): TGCAGTGCTAGAGATTACTCCTCTAGCACAGATACGCAGTATTTT.